These T cell receptor beta chains were read from a single sample in a study of T cells in Graves' hyperthyroidism and ophthalmopathy. One entry per CDR3 protein, called by TCRdb with MiXCR from the multiplex PCR reads. The top ten hold roughly 44% of the sample, which has 450,000 to 600,000 distinct CDR3 sequences, about 20% seen once. Sample: blood. Every receptor here comes from a man between 40 and 49 years old with Graves' ophthalmopathy. CDR3s include the opening cysteine and the closing phenylalanine or tryptophan. D genes are given only for firm matches. The size of a clone is reported for some rows only, either as once, few or many, or as a class for expanded clones.

d_gene: NA
j_gene: TRBJ2-1
abundance: many
v_gene: TRBV28
CDR3aa: CASSYTGRGWYNEQFF
CDR3nt: TGTGCCAGCAGCTATACGGGGAGAGGATGGTACAATGAGCAGTTCTTC

d_gene: TRBD1
j_gene: TRBJ1-1
abundance: NA
v_gene: TRBV18
CDR3aa: CASSPKTGTEAFF
CDR3nt: TGTGCCAGCTCACCAAAGACAGGGACTGAAGCTTTCTTT

d_gene: NA
j_gene: TRBJ2-1
abundance: NA
v_gene: TRBV20-1
CDR3aa: CSARDWRNYNEQFF
CDR3nt: TGCAGTGCTAGAGATTGGCGGAATTACAATGAGCAGTTCTTC

d_gene: NA
j_gene: TRBJ2-7
abundance: few
v_gene: TRBV24-1
CDR3aa: CATAQGGSYEQYF
CDR3nt: TGTGCCACCGCCCAGGGGGGTTCCTACGAGCAGTACTTC

d_gene: TRBD1
j_gene: TRBJ2-7
abundance: NA
v_gene: TRBV30
CDR3aa: CAWCRQGTFREQYF
CDR3nt: TGTGCCTGGTGTCGACAGGGAACTTTTCGAGAGCAGTACTTC

d_gene: NA
j_gene: TRBJ2-5
abundance: many
v_gene: TRBV2
CDR3aa: CASSERRRDETQYF
CDR3nt: TGTGCCAGCAGTGAAAGGAGGAGGGATGAGACCCAGTACTTC

d_gene: NA
j_gene: TRBJ2-7
abundance: many
v_gene: TRBV7-3
CDR3aa: CASSLSSNAYEQYF
CDR3nt: TGTGCCAGCAGCTTATCCAGCAACGCCTACGAGCAGTACTTC

d_gene: TRBD2
j_gene: TRBJ2-3
abundance: NA
v_gene: TRBV27
CDR3aa: CASSALGPAGATDTQYF
CDR3nt: TGTGCCAGCAGTGCACTAGGACCAGCGGGAGCGACAGATACGCAGTATTTT

d_gene: TRBD1
j_gene: TRBJ1-5
abundance: few
v_gene: TRBV3-1
CDR3aa: CASSFRQGVNQPQHF
CDR3nt: TGTGCCAGCAGCTTTAGACAGGGGGTCAATCAGCCCCAGCATTTT

d_gene: NA
j_gene: TRBJ2-2
abundance: NA
v_gene: TRBV18
CDR3aa: CASSPFEGLRGELFF
CDR3nt: TGTGCCAGCTCACCTTTCGAGGGGCTTCGCGGGGAGCTGTTTTTT

d_gene: TRBD1
j_gene: TRBJ2-2
abundance: NA
v_gene: TRBV29-1
CDR3aa: CSVGQGARELFF
CDR3nt: TGCAGCGTGGGACAGGGCGCAAGGGAGCTGTTTTTT

d_gene: TRBD1
j_gene: TRBJ1-3
abundance: few
v_gene: TRBV7-8
CDR3aa: CASSQTGWGNTIYF
CDR3nt: TGTGCCAGCAGCCAGACAGGGTGGGGAAACACCATATATTTT

d_gene: NA
j_gene: TRBJ2-7
abundance: few
v_gene: TRBV29-1
CDR3aa: CSVVETYEQYF
CDR3nt: TGCAGCGTTGTAGAAACCTACGAGCAGTACTTC

d_gene: TRBD2
j_gene: TRBJ2-7
abundance: many
v_gene: TRBV27
CDR3aa: CASSFRLAGDRSYEQYF
CDR3nt: TGTGCCAGCAGTTTCAGGCTAGCGGGGGACCGCTCCTACGAGCAGTACTTC

d_gene: TRBD1
j_gene: TRBJ2-4
abundance: few
v_gene: TRBV7-9
CDR3aa: CASSPPGQGKNIQYF
CDR3nt: TGTGCCAGCAGCCCTCCGGGACAGGGGAAAAACATTCAGTACTTC

d_gene: NA
j_gene: TRBJ2-7
abundance: many
v_gene: TRBV28
CDR3aa: CASRGGLVSYEQYF
CDR3nt: TGTGCCAGCAGGGGGGGCCTGGTCTCCTACGAGCAGTACTTC

d_gene: NA
j_gene: TRBJ2-1
abundance: many
v_gene: TRBV24-1
CDR3aa: CATSDFGDEQFF
CDR3nt: TGTGCCACCAGTGATTTCGGGGATGAGCAGTTCTTC

d_gene: TRBD2
j_gene: TRBJ2-5
abundance: NA
v_gene: TRBV4-1
CDR3aa: CASSQDPRPSGRAMYF
CDR3nt: TGCGCCAGCAGCCAAGATCCTCGGCCTAGCGGGAGGGCGATGTACTTC

d_gene: TRBD1
j_gene: TRBJ1-1
abundance: NA
v_gene: TRBV2
CDR3aa: CATIRFRAGQGSTEAFF
CDR3nt: TGTGCCACCATCCGGTTCAGGGCGGGACAGGGTAGCACTGAAGCTTTCTTT

d_gene: TRBD1
j_gene: TRBJ1-2
abundance: NA
v_gene: TRBV7-8
CDR3aa: CASSLTGDRANYGYTF
CDR3nt: TGTGCCAGCAGCTTAACCGGGGACAGGGCTAACTATGGCTACACCTTC

d_gene: TRBD2
j_gene: TRBJ2-1
abundance: once
v_gene: TRBV5-1
CDR3aa: CASSGSSGGVYNEQFF
CDR3nt: TGCGCCAGCAGCGGATCCAGCGGGGGTGTCTACAATGAGCAGTTCTTC

d_gene: NA
j_gene: TRBJ2-6
abundance: NA
v_gene: TRBV6-1
CDR3aa: CASSYLTGSKNSGANVLTF
CDR3nt: TGTGCCAGCAGTTATTTAACAGGGAGTAAGAACTCTGGGGCCAACGTCCTGACTTTC

d_gene: TRBD2
j_gene: TRBJ2-1
abundance: few
v_gene: TRBV5-6
CDR3aa: CASSLAPSGRNEQFF
CDR3nt: TGTGCCAGCAGCTTGGCACCTAGCGGGAGGAATGAGCAGTTCTTC

d_gene: NA
j_gene: TRBJ1-1
abundance: NA
v_gene: TRBV20-1
CDR3aa: CSASWSTEAFF
CDR3nt: TGCAGTGCTAGCTGGAGCACTGAAGCTTTCTTT

d_gene: NA
j_gene: TRBJ1-3
abundance: NA
v_gene: TRBV10-3
CDR3aa: CAIRRDSGNTIYF
CDR3nt: TGTGCCATCAGGCGGGACTCTGGAAACACCATATATTTT

d_gene: NA
j_gene: TRBJ2-1
abundance: many
v_gene: TRBV30
CDR3aa: CAWQGNGPYNEQFF
CDR3nt: TGTGCCTGGCAGGGCAACGGACCGTACAATGAGCAGTTCTTC

d_gene: TRBD2
j_gene: TRBJ2-1
abundance: NA
v_gene: TRBV6-2/TRBV6-3
CDR3aa: CAILGAGYNEQFF
CDR3nt: TGTGCCATCCTGGGAGCGGGGTACAATGAGCAGTTCTTC

d_gene: NA
j_gene: TRBJ2-2
abundance: NA
v_gene: TRBV7-9
CDR3aa: CASSPTISELFF
CDR3nt: TGTGCCAGCAGCCCGACAATTAGTGAGCTGTTTTTT

d_gene: NA
j_gene: TRBJ1-2
abundance: NA
v_gene: TRBV29-1
CDR3aa: CSVVTAGNYGYTF
CDR3nt: TGCAGCGTTGTGACCGCGGGTAACTATGGCTACACCTTC

d_gene: NA
j_gene: TRBJ2-6
abundance: NA
v_gene: TRBV18
CDR3aa: CASSPQGAFSGANVLTF
CDR3nt: TGTGCCAGCTCACCACAGGGCGCTTTCTCTGGGGCCAACGTCCTGACTTTC

d_gene: NA
j_gene: TRBJ1-1
abundance: many
v_gene: TRBV5-8
CDR3aa: CASSLVLEAFF
CDR3nt: TGTGCCAGCAGCTTGGTGTTAGAAGCTTTCTTT

d_gene: NA
j_gene: TRBJ1-2
abundance: NA
v_gene: TRBV9
CDR3aa: CASSVEGSERYGYTF
CDR3nt: TGTGCCAGCAGCGTAGAAGGGTCGGAACGTTATGGCTACACCTTC

d_gene: TRBD2
j_gene: TRBJ2-3
abundance: many
v_gene: TRBV29-1
CDR3aa: CSVEDVPGGNTDTQYF
CDR3nt: TGCAGCGTTGAAGATGTACCGGGAGGAAATACAGATACGCAGTATTTT

d_gene: NA
j_gene: TRBJ1-4
abundance: few
v_gene: TRBV5-5
CDR3aa: CASSSSPTAFNEKLFF
CDR3nt: TGTGCCAGCAGCTCATCACCTACAGCTTTTAATGAAAAACTGTTTTTT

d_gene: TRBD1
j_gene: TRBJ1-4
abundance: many
v_gene: TRBV3-1
CDR3aa: CASSQWGTGAEKLFF
CDR3nt: TGTGCCAGCAGCCAATGGGGGACAGGGGCTGAAAAACTGTTTTTT

d_gene: NA
j_gene: TRBJ2-7
abundance: NA
v_gene: TRBV12-3/TRBV12-4
CDR3aa: CASSLPSGSPRYF
CDR3nt: TGTGCCAGCAGCCTTCCTTCGGGGTCTCCACGGTACTTC

d_gene: NA
j_gene: TRBJ2-3
abundance: NA
v_gene: TRBV6-1
CDR3aa: CASSESVLEADTQYF
CDR3nt: TGTGCCAGCAGTGAATCTGTGTTAGAGGCAGATACGCAGTATTTT

d_gene: TRBD1
j_gene: TRBJ2-7
abundance: many
v_gene: TRBV7-2
CDR3aa: CASSLGTGFYEQYF
CDR3nt: TGTGCCAGCAGCTTGGGGACAGGCTTCTACGAGCAGTACTTC

d_gene: TRBD2
j_gene: TRBJ2-1
abundance: NA
v_gene: TRBV12-5
CDR3aa: CASGLEPGTNEQFF
CDR3nt: TGTGCTAGTGGTTTGGAGCCAGGGACTAACGAGCAGTTCTTC

d_gene: TRBD2
j_gene: TRBJ2-7
abundance: many
v_gene: TRBV28
CDR3aa: CASSGAGLVGRALYEQYF
CDR3nt: TGTGCCAGCAGCGGAGCGGGACTAGTCGGTAGGGCGCTCTACGAGCAGTACTTC

d_gene: TRBD2
j_gene: TRBJ2-2
abundance: few
v_gene: TRBV6-5
CDR3aa: CASSYSIGGGYSGELFF
CDR3nt: TGTGCCAGCAGTTACTCGATTGGGGGGGGGTATTCGGGGGAGCTGTTTTTT

d_gene: NA
j_gene: TRBJ2-5
abundance: many
v_gene: TRBV20-1
CDR3aa: CSASNRPEVETQYF
CDR3nt: TGCAGTGCTAGCAACAGGCCCGAGGTAGAGACCCAGTACTTC

d_gene: TRBD1
j_gene: TRBJ2-2
abundance: NA
v_gene: TRBV7-3
CDR3aa: CASSPGHHRGPANTGELFF
CDR3nt: TGTGCCAGCAGCCCTGGGCATCACAGGGGACCCGCGAACACCGGGGAGCTGTTTTTT

d_gene: NA
j_gene: TRBJ2-2
abundance: NA
v_gene: TRBV10-1
CDR3aa: CASSESQRAGELFF
CDR3nt: TGCGCCAGCAGTGAGTCTCAGAGGGCCGGGGAGCTGTTTTTT

d_gene: NA
j_gene: TRBJ2-1
abundance: many
v_gene: TRBV11-3
CDR3aa: CASSGGGIQDEQFF
CDR3nt: TGTGCCAGCAGTGGGGGCGGGATCCAGGATGAGCAGTTCTTC